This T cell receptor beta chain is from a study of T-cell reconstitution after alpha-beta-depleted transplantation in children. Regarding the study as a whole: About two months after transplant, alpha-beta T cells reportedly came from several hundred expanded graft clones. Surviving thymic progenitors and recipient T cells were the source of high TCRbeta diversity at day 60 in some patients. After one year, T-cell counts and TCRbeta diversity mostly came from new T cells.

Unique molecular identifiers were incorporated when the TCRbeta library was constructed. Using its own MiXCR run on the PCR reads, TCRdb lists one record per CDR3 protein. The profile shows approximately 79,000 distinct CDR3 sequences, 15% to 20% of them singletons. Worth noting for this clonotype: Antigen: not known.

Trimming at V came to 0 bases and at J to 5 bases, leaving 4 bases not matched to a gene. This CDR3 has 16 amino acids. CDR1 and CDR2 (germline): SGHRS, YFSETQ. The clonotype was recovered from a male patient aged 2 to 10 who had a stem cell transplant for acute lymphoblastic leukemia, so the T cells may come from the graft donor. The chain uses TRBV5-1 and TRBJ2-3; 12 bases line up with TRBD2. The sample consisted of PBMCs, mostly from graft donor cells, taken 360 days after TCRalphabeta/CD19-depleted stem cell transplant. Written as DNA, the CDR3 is TGCGCCAGCAGCTTGGCGCGACTAGCGGGAGTAGATACGCAGTATTTT. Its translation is CASSLARLAGVDTQYF.